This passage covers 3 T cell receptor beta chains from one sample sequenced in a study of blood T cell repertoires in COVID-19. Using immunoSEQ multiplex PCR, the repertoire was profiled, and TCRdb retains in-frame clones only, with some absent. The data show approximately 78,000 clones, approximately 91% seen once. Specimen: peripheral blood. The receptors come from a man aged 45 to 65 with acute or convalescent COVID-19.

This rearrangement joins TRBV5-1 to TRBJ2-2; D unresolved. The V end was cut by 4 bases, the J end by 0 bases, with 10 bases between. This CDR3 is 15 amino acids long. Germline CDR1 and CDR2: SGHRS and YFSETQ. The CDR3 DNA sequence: TGCGCCAGCAGCCCTACTAATCCGAACACCGGGGAGCTGTTTTTT. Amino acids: CASSPTNPNTGELFF.

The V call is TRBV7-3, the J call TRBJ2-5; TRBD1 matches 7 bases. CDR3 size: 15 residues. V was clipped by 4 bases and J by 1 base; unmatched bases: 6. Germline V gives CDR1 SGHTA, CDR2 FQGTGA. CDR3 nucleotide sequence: TGTGCCAGCAGCTGGTCCGGGACAGCCCAAGAGACCCAGTACTTC. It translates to CASSWSGTAQETQYF.

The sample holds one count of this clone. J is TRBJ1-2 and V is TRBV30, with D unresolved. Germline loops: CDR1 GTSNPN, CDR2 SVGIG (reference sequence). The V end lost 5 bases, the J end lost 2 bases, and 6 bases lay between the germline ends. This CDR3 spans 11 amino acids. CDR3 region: CAWGRNYGYTF. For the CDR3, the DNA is TGTGCCTGGGGACGGAACTATGGCTACACCTTC.